This T cell receptor beta chain was captured by sequencing in a study of blood T cells in healthy people across ages. Study conclusions and caveats: Not knowing donor CMV status may have confounded expanded clonotype changes. Older age went with lower TCR beta diversity per million T cells, in a roughly linear way.

The germline V gene encodes CDR1 SNHLY and CDR2 FYNNEI. CDR3 length: 15 residues. V lost 0 bases to trimming and J lost 7 bases; unmatched junction nucleotides: 7. Combining a sample-barcoded 5' primer with a J-beta primer mix, a second PCR ran for roughly 7 to 12 cycles. TCRdb used MiXCR to reprocess the 5' RACE reads, holding one entry per CDR3 protein. The sample shows roughly 2 million distinct CDR3 sequences, roughly 50% of them seen only once. With regard to this clonotype: Antigen: not known.

In each sample, at least 6.5 million PBMCs were isolated. The clonotype was recovered from a woman in her thirties or forties in good health. The sample consisted of blood. This chain joins TRBV2 and TRBJ1-2, with 8 bases matching TRBD1. The CDR3 coding sequence is TGTGCCAGCAGTGAAGCGGGGCGGACAGGGCCTGGCTACACCTTC. Protein sequence: CASSEAGRTGPGYTF.